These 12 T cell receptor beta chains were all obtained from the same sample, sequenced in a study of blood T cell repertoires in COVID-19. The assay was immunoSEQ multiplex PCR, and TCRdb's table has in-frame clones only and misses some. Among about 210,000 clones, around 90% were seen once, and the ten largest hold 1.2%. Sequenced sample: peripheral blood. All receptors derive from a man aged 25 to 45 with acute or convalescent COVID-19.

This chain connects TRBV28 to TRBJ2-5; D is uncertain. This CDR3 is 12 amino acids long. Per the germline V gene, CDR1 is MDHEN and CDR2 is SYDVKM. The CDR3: CSQRLYSETQYF. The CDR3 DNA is TGTTCGCAGCGACTCTACTCGGAGACCCAGTACTTC.

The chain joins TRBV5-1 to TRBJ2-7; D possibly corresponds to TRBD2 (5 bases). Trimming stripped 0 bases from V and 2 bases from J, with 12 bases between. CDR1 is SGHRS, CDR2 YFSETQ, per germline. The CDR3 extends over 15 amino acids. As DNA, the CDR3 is TGCGCCAGCAGCTTGGGGGGAGACGGTCCCTACGAGCAGTACTTC. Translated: CASSLGGDGPYEQYF. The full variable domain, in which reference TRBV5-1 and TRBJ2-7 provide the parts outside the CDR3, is KAGVTQTPRYLIKTRGQQVTLSCSPISGHRSVSWYQQTPGQGLQFLFEYFSETQRNKGNFPGRFSGRQFSNSRSEMNVSTLELGDSALYLCASSLGGDGPYEQYFGPGTRLTVT.

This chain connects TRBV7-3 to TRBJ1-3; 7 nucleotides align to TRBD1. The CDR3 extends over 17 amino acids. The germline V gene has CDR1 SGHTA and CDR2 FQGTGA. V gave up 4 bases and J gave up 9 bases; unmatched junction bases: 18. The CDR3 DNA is TGTGCCAGCAGCTCCGGACAGGCTCCCTCTGGAAACACCACCATATATTTT. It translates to CASSSGQAPSGNTTIYF. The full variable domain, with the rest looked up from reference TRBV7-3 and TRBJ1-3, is GAGVSQTPSNKVTEKGKYVELRCDPISGHTALYWYRQSLGQGPEFLIYFQGTGAADDSGLPNDRFFAVRPEGSVSTLKIQRTERGDSAVYLCASSSGQAPSGNTTIYFGEGSWLTVV.

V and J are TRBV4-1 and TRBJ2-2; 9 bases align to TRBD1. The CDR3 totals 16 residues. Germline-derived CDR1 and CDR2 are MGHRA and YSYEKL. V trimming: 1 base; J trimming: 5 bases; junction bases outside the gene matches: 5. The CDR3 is CASSQVQGAQTGELFF. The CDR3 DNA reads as TGCGCCAGCAGCCAAGTACAGGGGGCGCAAACCGGGGAGCTGTTTTTT.

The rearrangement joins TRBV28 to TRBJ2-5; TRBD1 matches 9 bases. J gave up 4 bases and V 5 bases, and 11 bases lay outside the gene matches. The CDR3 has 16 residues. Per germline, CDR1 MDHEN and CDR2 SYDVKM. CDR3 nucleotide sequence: TGTGCCAGCAGTCCGACCGGGACAGGGTTTGGAGAGACCCAGTACTTC. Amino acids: CASSPTGTGFGETQYF. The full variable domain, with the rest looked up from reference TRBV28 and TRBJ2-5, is DVKVTQSSRYLVKRTGEKVFLECVQDMDHENMFWYRQDPGLGLRLIYFSYDVKMKEKGDIPEGYSVSREKKERFSLILESASTNQTSMYLCASSPTGTGFGETQYFGPGTRLLVL.

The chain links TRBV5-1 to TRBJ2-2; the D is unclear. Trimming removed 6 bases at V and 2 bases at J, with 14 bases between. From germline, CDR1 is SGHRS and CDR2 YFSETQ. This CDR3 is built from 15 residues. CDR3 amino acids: CASNFLPGNTGELFF. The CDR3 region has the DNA TGCGCCAGCAATTTCCTGCCGGGTAACACCGGGGAGCTGTTTTTT.

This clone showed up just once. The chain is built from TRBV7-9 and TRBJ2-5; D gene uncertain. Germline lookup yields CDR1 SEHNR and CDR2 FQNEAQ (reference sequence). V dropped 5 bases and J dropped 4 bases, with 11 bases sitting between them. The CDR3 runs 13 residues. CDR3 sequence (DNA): TGTGCCAGCAGCCTGCGATCTTCAGAGACCCAGTACTTC. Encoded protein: CASSLRSSETQYF.

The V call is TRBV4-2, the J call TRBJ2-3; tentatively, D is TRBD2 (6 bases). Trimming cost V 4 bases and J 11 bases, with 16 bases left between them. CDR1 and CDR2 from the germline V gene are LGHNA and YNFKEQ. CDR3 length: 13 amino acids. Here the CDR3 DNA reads TGTGCCAGCAGCCGGGGACTTTCAGACGGGCAGTATTTT. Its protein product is CASSRGLSDGQYF.

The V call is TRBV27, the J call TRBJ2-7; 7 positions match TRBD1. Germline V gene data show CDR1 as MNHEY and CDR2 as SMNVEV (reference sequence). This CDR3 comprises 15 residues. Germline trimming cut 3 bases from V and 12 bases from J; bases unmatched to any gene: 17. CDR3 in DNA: TGTGCCAGCAGTTTGAACCTAGGGACAGAGCACCGTCGGTACTTC. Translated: CASSLNLGTEHRRYF.

The CDR3 DNA reads as TGTGCCAGCAGCGTAGAGCGGTGGGGGGGCACAGATACGCAGTATTTT. It specifies CASSVERWGGTDTQYF. The chain has TRBV9 and TRBJ2-3; D possibly corresponds to TRBD2 (6 bases). The CDR3 contains 16 residues. V was trimmed by 0 bases and J by 1 base, leaving 12 bases between them. Germline CDR1 reads SGDLS; CDR2 reads YYNGEE.

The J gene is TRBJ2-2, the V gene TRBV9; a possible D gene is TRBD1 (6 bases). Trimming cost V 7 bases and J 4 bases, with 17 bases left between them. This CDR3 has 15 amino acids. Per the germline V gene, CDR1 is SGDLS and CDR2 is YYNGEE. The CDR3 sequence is CASSNLGHRTGELFF. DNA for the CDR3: TGTGCCAGCTCGAACCTGGGACACCGCACCGGGGAGCTGTTTTTT.

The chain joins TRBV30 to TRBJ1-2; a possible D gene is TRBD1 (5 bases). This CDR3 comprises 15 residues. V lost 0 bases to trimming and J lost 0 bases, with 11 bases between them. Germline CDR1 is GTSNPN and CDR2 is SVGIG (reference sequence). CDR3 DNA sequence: TGTGCCTGGAGTGTAGTCAGGACAACTAACTATGGCTACACCTTC. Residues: CAWSVVRTTNYGYTF.